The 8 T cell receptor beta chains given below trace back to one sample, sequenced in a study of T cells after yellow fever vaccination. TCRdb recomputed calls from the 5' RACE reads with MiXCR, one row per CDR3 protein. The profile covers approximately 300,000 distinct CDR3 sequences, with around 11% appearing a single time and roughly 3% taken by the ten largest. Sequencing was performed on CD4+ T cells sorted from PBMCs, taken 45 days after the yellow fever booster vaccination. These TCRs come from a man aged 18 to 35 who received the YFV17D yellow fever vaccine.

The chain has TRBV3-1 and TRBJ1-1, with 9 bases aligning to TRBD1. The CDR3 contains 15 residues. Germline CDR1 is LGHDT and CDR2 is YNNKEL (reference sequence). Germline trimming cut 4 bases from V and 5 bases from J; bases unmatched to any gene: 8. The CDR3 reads CASSPQDRGGTEAFF. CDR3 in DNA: TGTGCCAGCAGCCCCCAGGACAGGGGCGGTACTGAAGCTTTCTTT. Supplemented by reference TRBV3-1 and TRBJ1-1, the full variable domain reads DTAVSQTPKYLVTQMGNDKSIKCEQNLGHDTMYWYKQDSKKFLKIMFSYNNKELIINETVPNRFSPKSPDKAHLNLHINSLELGDSAVYFCASSPQDRGGTEAFFGQGTRLTVV.

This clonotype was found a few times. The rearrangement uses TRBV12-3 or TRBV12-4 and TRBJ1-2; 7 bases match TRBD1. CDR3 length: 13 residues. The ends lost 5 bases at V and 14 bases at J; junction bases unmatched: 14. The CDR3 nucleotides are TGTGCCAGCAGTCCTCCACCCGACAGGGACCATACCTTC. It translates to CASSPPPDRDHTF.

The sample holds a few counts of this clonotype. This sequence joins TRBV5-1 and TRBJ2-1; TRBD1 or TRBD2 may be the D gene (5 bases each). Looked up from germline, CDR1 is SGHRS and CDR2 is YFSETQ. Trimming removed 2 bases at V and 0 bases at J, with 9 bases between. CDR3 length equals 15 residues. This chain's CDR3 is CASSFEGTSYNEQFF. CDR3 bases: TGCGCCAGCAGCTTTGAGGGGACCTCCTACAATGAGCAGTTCTTC.

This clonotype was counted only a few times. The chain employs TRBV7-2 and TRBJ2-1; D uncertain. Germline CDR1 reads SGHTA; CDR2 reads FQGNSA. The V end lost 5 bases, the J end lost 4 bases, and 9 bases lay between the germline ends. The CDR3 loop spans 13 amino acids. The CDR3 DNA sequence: TGTGCCAGCAGCCTTATAGCATACAATGAGCAGTTCTTC. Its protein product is CASSLIAYNEQFF.

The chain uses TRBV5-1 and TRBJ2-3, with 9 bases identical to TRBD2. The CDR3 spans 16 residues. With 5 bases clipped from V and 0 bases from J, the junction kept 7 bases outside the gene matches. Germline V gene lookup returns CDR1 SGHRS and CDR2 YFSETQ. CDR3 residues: CASSTAGGASTDTQYF. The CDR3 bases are TGCGCCAGCAGTACGGCGGGGGGGGCTAGCACAGATACGCAGTATTTT.

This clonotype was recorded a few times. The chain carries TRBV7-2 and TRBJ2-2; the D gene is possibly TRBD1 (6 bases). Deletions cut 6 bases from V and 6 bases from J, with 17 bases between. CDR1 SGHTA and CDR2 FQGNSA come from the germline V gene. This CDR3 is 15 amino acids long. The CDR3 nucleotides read TGTGCCAGCAGACCACAACAGGGTGGGGCCGGGGAGCTGTTTTTT. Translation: CASRPQQGGAGELFF. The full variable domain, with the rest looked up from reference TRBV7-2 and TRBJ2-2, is GAGVSQSPSNKVTEKGKDVELRCDPISGHTALYWYRQSLGQGLEFLIYFQGNSAPDKSGLPSDRFSAERTGGSVSTLTIQRTQQEDSAVYLCASRPQQGGAGELFFGEGSRLTVL.

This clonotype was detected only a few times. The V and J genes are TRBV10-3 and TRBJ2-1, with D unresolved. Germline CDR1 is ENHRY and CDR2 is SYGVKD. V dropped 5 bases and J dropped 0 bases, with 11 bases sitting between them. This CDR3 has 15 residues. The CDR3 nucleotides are TGTGCCATCAGTTCTGGAGAGAGCTCCTACAATGAGCAGTTCTTC. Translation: CAISSGESSYNEQFF.

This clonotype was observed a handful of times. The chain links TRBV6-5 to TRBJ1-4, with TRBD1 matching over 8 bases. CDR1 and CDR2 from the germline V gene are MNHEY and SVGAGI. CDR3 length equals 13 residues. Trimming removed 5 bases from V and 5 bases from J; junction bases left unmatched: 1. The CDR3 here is CASSRDRNEKLFF. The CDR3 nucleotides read TGTGCCAGCAGTCGGGACAGGAATGAAAAACTGTTTTTT.